This passage covers 2 T cell receptor beta chains from one sample sequenced in a study of CD8+ T cells in alopecia areata. Extracted from the samples, RNA was reverse transcribed into cDNA to serve as the sequencing template. Sequenced by immunoSEQ multiplex PCR; TCRdb stores in-frame clones only, minus some. Counted here are more than 150,000 clones, under 60% occurring once; the ten biggest clones make up just under 20%. Material: CD8+ T cells sorted from blood, obtained at week 0. All receptors come from a human donor with alopecia areata.

The rearrangement uses TRBV29-1 and TRBJ2-7, with TRBD1 as a possible D gene (7 bases). Germline CDR1 reads SQVTM; CDR2 reads ANQGSEA. The CDR3 is 12 residues long. V was cut by 6 bases and J by 2 bases, with 11 bases left in between. The CDR3 spells CSVGGQAYEQYF. DNA of the CDR3: TGCAGCGTGGGAGGACAGGCCTACGAGCAGTACTTC.

V and J are TRBV28 and TRBJ2-5, with 7 bases fitting TRBD1. V lost 6 bases and J lost 6; bases outside the gene matches: 7. Germline CDR1 and CDR2: MDHEN and SYDVKM. CDR3 length: 13 residues. The CDR3 sequence: CASSHTGEQTQYF. The CDR3 DNA is TGTGCCAGCAGCCACACAGGGGAACAGACCCAGTACTTC.